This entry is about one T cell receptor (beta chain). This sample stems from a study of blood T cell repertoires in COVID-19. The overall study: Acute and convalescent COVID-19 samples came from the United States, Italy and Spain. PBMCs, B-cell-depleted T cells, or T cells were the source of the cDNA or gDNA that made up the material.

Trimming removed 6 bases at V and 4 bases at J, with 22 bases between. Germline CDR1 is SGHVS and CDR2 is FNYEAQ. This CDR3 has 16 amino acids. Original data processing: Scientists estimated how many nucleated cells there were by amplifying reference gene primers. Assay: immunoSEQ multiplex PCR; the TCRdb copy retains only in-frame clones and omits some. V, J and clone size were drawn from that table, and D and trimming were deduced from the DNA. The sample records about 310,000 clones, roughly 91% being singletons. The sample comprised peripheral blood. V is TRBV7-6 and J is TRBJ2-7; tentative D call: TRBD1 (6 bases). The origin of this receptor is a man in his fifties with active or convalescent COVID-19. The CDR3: CASSLGSTGTTYEQYF. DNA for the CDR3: TGTGCCAGCAGTCTAGGGTCGACAGGTACGACGTACGAGCAGTACTTC.